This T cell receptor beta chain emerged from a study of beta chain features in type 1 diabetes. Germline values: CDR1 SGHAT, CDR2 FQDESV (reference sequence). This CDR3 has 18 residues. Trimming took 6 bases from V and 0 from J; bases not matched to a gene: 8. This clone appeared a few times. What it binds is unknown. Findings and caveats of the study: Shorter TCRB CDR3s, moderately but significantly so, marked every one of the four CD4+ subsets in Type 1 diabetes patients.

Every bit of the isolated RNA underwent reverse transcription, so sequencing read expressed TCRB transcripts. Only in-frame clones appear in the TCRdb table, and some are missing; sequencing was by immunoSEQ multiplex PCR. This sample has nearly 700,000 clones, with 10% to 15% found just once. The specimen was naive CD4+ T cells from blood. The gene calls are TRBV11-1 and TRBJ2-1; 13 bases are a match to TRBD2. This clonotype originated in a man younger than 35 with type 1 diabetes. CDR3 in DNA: TGTGCCAGCAGGCCGACTAGCGGGGGGCCGAGCTCCTACAATGAGCAGTTCTTC. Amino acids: CASRPTSGGPSSYNEQFF.